The 27 T cell receptor beta chains below come from one sample, sequenced in a study of shared clonotypes between healthy human individuals (dated by TCRdb to about 2020). Receptor amplification or capture employed the immunoSEQ multiplex PCR assay. Imported from immuneACCESS, the table was reduced by TCRdb to in-frame sequences with V and J called. These copies leave out some clones; in studies compared against another copy, an unresolved V gene accounts for under half, and the cause of the remainder is not known. The sample yields hundreds of thousands of clones; roughly 79% were counted once. Of the sample, around 12% falls within the top ten clones. Source material: PBMCs. The receptors stem from a woman aged 40 to 50 in good health. Some clones in this sample may be carry-over from other donors' samples.

This clone was picked up many times. The chain uses TRBV4-2 and TRBJ2-7; the match to TRBD1 covers 7 bases. Unmatched junction bases numbered 6, after V lost 4 bases and J lost 3 bases. CDR1 and CDR2 (germline): LGHNA, YNFKEQ. The CDR3 consists of 14 residues. CDR3 protein: CASSLRQGGYEQYF. The CDR3 nucleotides read TGTGCCAGCAGCCTCCGACAGGGCGGCTACGAGCAGTACTTC.

The chain is built from TRBV28 and TRBJ2-1, with a weak D call TRBD1 (5 bases). The CDR3 totals 13 residues. The V gene's germline CDR1 is MDHEN and CDR2 SYDVKM. V lost 11 bases, J lost 2 bases, and 13 bases lay in between. The CDR3, as DNA: TGTGCCCTTGCGGACACCACCTACAATGAGCAGTTCTTC. Translating gives CALADTTYNEQFF.

The chain employs TRBV28 and TRBJ1-4; no reliable D call. Germline-derived CDR1 and CDR2 are MDHEN and SYDVKM. V shed 3 bases and J shed 8 bases, with 13 bases lying between them. The CDR3 sequence is 14 residues long. CDR3 sequence reads: CASSFGRHREKLFF. The CDR3 DNA follows: TGTGCCAGCAGTTTTGGGAGGCATCGCGAAAAACTGTTTTTT.

As concerns this clone: Other DNA sequences from this sample encode an identical CDR3 as well. The chain uses TRBV27 and TRBJ2-2, with D perhaps TRBD2 (6 bases). Trimming removed 2 bases at V and 7 bases at J, with 8 bases between. The CDR3 has 13 residues. Germline V gene data show CDR1 as MNHEY and CDR2 as SMNVEV (reference sequence). The CDR3, as DNA: TGTGCCAGCAGTTTAGGACTAAACGGGGAGCTGTTTTTT. Its translation: CASSLGLNGELFF.

CDR3 amino acids: CASSPQGRGEKLFF. CDR3 DNA sequence: TGTGCCAGCAGCCCACAGGGTAGAGGTGAAAAACTGTTTTTT. The V gene is TRBV7-9, the J gene TRBJ1-4, with a possible D match to TRBD1 (6 bases). This CDR3 contains 14 residues. V dropped 5 bases and J dropped 7 bases, with 14 bases sitting between them. Germline values: CDR1 SEHNR, CDR2 FQNEAQ (reference sequence).

The chain employs TRBV27 and TRBJ2-1; weak D call: TRBD2 (6 bases). Trimming stripped 6 bases from V and 9 bases from J, with 18 bases between. Germline V gene data show CDR1 as MNHEY and CDR2 as SMNVEV (reference sequence). The CDR3 runs 14 residues. CDR3 DNA: TGTGCCAGCAGCCTTAAGGACCCGGAGGGTGAGCAGTTCTTC. Translating gives CASSLKDPEGEQFF.

This clone has only one observation. J is TRBJ2-7 and V is TRBV5-4; a possible D gene is TRBD2 (7 bases). Germline CDR1 SGHNT, CDR2 YYREEE (reference sequence). The CDR3 sequence is 14 residues long. Between the trimmed V and J ends, which lost 4 bases and 6 bases, there was a span of 17 bases. The DNA of the CDR3 is TGTGCCAGCAGCACCGAGGGGGGAGGGCGCGAGCAGTACTTC. This gives the protein CASSTEGGGREQYF. Full variable domain (remainder filled in from reference TRBV5-4 and TRBJ2-7): ETGVTQSPTHLIKTRGQQVTLRCSSQSGHNTVSWYQQALGQGPQFIFQYYREEENGRGNFPPRFSGLQFPNYSSELNVNALELDDSALYLCASSTEGGGREQYFGPGTRLTVT.

The CDR3 region has the DNA TGTGCCAGCAGTTCAGGACTAGCGGGAGGACTTCCGGGGTATACGCAGTATTTT. Amino acids: CASSSGLAGGLPGYTQYF. V and J are TRBV5-6 and TRBJ2-3, with 14 positions matching TRBD2. The ends lost 5 bases at V and 7 bases at J; junction bases unmatched: 15. There are 18 residues in the CDR3. CDR1 is SGHDT, CDR2 YYEEEE, per germline.

This clone was recorded at least ten times. The CDR3 DNA follows: TGTGCCAGCAACACCGGGATTTTCCAAGAGACCCAGTACTTC. Amino acids: CASNTGIFQETQYF. The rearrangement links TRBV2 to TRBJ2-5; weak D call: TRBD2 (5 bases). V was cut by 7 bases and J by 1 base, with 13 bases left in between. CDR1 is SNHLY, CDR2 FYNNEI, per germline. The CDR3 runs 14 residues. The entire variable domain, with the rest obtained from reference TRBV2 and TRBJ2-5, is as follows: EPEVTQTPSHQVTQMGQEVILRCVPISNHLYFYWYRQILGQKVEFLVSFYNNEISEKSEIFDDQFSVERPDGSNFTLKIRSTKLEDSAMYFCASNTGIFQETQYFGPGTRLLVL.

The genes are TRBV6-1 and TRBJ2-1; D remains ambiguous. With 7 bases removed from V and 7 bases from J, the gap between germline ends came to 11 bases. Germline V gene sequence: CDR1 MNHNS, CDR2 SASEGT. The CDR3 runs to 12 residues. For the CDR3, the DNA is TGTGCCAGCATCCGTGGTAGGAATGAGCAGTTCTTC. This encodes CASIRGRNEQFF.

The rearrangement uses TRBV6-1 and TRBJ2-3; D call uncertain. The CDR3 spans 10 residues. Trimming shortened V by 3 bases and J by 7 bases, and 2 bases separated the two germline ends. Per germline, CDR1 MNHNS and CDR2 SASEGT. CDR3 bases: TGTGCCAGCAGTGACTATACGCAGTATTTT. Its protein is CASSDYTQYF.

Details on this clone: This likely stems from a read error, as it lies one base from a far larger clone. Other DNA sequences in the sample encode the same CDR3. The chain joins TRBV2 to TRBJ2-2, with D hard to call. Trimming left V 7 bases short and J 8 bases short, with 8 bases between. CDR1 SNHLY and CDR2 FYNNEI come from the germline V gene. CDR3 size: 11 residues. The CDR3 protein is CASTPWGELFF. The CDR3 DNA follows: TGTGCCAGCACTCCTTGGGGGGAGCTGTTTTTT.

This chain links TRBV7-2 with TRBJ2-1, with a possible D match to TRBD2 (6 bases). The CDR3 totals 13 residues. Germline loops: CDR1 SGHTA, CDR2 FQGNSA. Trimming cost V 0 bases and J 12 bases, with 12 bases left between them. In DNA, the CDR3 is TGTGCCAGCAGCTTAGCCTCGGGGGAGGTGCAGTTCTTC. Amino acids: CASSLASGEVQFF. The full variable domain, with the rest looked up from reference TRBV7-2 and TRBJ2-1, is GAGVSQSPSNKVTEKGKDVELRCDPISGHTALYWYRQSLGQGLEFLIYFQGNSAPDKSGLPSDRFSAERTGGSVSTLTIQRTQQEDSAVYLCASSLASGEVQFFGPGTRLTVL.

As to this clone: Other nucleotide sequences in the sample specify the same CDR3. The chain combines TRBV18 with TRBJ2-5; D might be TRBD1 or TRBD2, each matching 6 bases. Germline loops: CDR1 KGHSH, CDR2 LQKENI. The CDR3 has 13 residues. Trimming cost V 2 bases and J 5 bases, with 9 bases left between them. Here the CDR3 DNA reads TGTGCCAGCTCACCAGGAGGGGGGGAGACCCAGTACTTC. Translation gives CASSPGGGETQYF.

The chain couples TRBV6-5 to TRBJ2-7; D gene uncertain. Germline-derived CDR1 and CDR2 are MNHEY and SVGAGI. Deletions cut 2 bases from V and 2 bases from J, with 7 bases between. There are 13 residues in the CDR3. The CDR3 DNA is TGTGCCAGCAGTTACCCTGGAACCTACGAGCAGTACTTC. Encoded protein: CASSYPGTYEQYF.

This chain joins TRBV6-4 and TRBJ2-2, with 8 nucleotides matching TRBD2. CDR3 length equals 15 residues. The V segment lost 2 bases and the J segment 4 bases; nucleotides outside the gene matches: 3. Germline loops: CDR1 MRHNA, CDR2 SNTAGT. The CDR3 DNA follows: TGTGCCAGCAGTGACGTGGCGGGAGGCACCGGGGAGCTGTTTTTT. Translated, it gives CASSDVAGGTGELFF.

The chain couples TRBV7-2 to TRBJ2-1; D is possibly TRBD2 (6 bases). The CDR3 covers 14 residues. V dropped 1 base and J dropped 9 bases, with 13 bases sitting between them. Looked up from germline, CDR1 is SGHTA and CDR2 is FQGNSA. CDR3 protein: CASSLEGLASEQFF. CDR3 DNA sequence: TGTGCCAGCAGCTTAGAGGGCCTAGCGAGTGAGCAGTTCTTC.

A single count supports this clone. The rearrangement uses TRBV5-1 and TRBJ1-4; perhaps TRBD1 as D (5 bases). The ends were cut back, 1 base at V and 8 bases at J, with 12 bases in the middle. CDR3 length: 14 residues. Germline values: CDR1 SGHRS, CDR2 YFSETQ. The CDR3 coding sequence is TGCGCCAGCAGCTTGTGGGGCAGGGAGGAAAAACTGTTTTTT. This gives the protein CASSLWGREEKLFF.

The J gene is TRBJ2-7, the V gene TRBV4-1; 11 bases match TRBD2. CDR1 is MGHRA, CDR2 YSYEKL, per germline. V was pared by 2 bases and J by 5 bases, with 14 bases of the junction left unmatched. CDR3 length: 18 residues. The CDR3 region is CASSQKPTTSGSLHEQYF. CDR3 nucleotides: TGCGCCAGCAGCCAAAAGCCAACCACTAGCGGGAGTCTCCACGAGCAGTACTTC.

The chain employs TRBV28 and TRBJ2-2; TRBD1 agrees at 7 bases. With V trimmed by 7 bases and J by 5 bases, 13 bases remained unmatched. From germline, CDR1 is MDHEN and CDR2 SYDVKM. This CDR3 spans 16 amino acids. The CDR3 is CASTSRWGQQTGELFF. CDR3 nucleotides: TGTGCCAGCACCTCCAGGTGGGGACAGCAGACCGGGGAGCTGTTTTTT.

This chain links TRBV5-6 with TRBJ2-1; 9 nucleotides line up with TRBD2. Germline CDR1 reads SGHDT; CDR2 reads YYEEEE. This CDR3 has 15 amino acids. V shed 0 bases, J shed 9 bases, and the junction held 7 bases outside the gene matches. CDR3 coding DNA: TGTGCCAGCAGCTTGGTGGCGGGAGGGCCCGGTGAGCAGTTCTTC. It translates to CASSLVAGGPGEQFF.

The chain employs TRBV9 and TRBJ2-3; 10 bases agree with TRBD2. Germline CDR1 is SGDLS and CDR2 is YYNGEE. The CDR3 is made up of 15 amino acids. V lost 2 bases, J lost 4 bases, and 4 bases stayed unmatched. The CDR3 protein is CASSVEREGADTQYF. The CDR3 coding sequence is TGTGCCAGCAGCGTGGAGCGGGAGGGGGCAGATACGCAGTATTTT.

This rearrangement joins TRBV2 to TRBJ2-3; D is unclear. Germline-derived CDR1 and CDR2 are SNHLY and FYNNEI. The V and J ends lost 4 bases and 2 bases respectively, with 10 bases between them. The CDR3 covers 14 residues. In DNA form, the CDR3 reads TGTGCCAGCAGTGCGATGGACCACACAGATACGCAGTATTTT. Translated, it gives CASSAMDHTDTQYF.

V gene TRBV19 combines with J gene TRBJ2-7, with TRBD2 matching 7 bases. This CDR3 spans 14 amino acids. V dropped 4 bases and J dropped 5; count of bases not matched to a gene: 8. Germline V gene lookup returns CDR1 LNHDA and CDR2 SQIVND (reference sequence). Here the CDR3 reads CASSTIAGADEQYF. The CDR3 DNA reads TGTGCCAGTAGTACTATAGCGGGTGCCGACGAGCAGTACTTC.

The chain employs TRBV19 and TRBJ2-2, with D perhaps matching TRBD1 (6 bases). Germline CDR1 LNHDA, CDR2 SQIVND (reference sequence). The ends were cut back, 5 bases at V and 1 base at J, with 11 bases in the middle. The CDR3 runs 15 residues. The CDR3 loop reads CASSSGTQNTGELFF. The CDR3 DNA reads TGTGCCAGTAGTTCCGGGACACAGAACACCGGGGAGCTGTTTTTT.

The chain recombines TRBV27 with TRBJ1-2; D is possibly TRBD1 (5 bases). Trimming took 5 bases from V and 4 from J, leaving 11 bases between them. From germline, CDR1 is MNHEY and CDR2 SMNVEV (reference sequence). The CDR3 covers 13 residues. The CDR3, as DNA: TGTGCCAGCAGTCCTGGGACGGTCTATGGCTACACCTTC. As protein: CASSPGTVYGYTF.

This chain joins TRBV15 and TRBJ1-2; D unresolved. Germline V gene sequence: CDR1 LNHNV, CDR2 YYDKDF (reference sequence). Trimming took off 0 bases at V and 8 bases at J, with 16 bases between the two ends. The CDR3 length is 15 residues. In DNA form, the CDR3 reads TGTGCCACCAGCAGAGATTACACGGCCTCTGAGGGCTACACCTTC. Translating gives CATSRDYTASEGYTF. The full variable domain, completed using reference TRBV15 and TRBJ1-2, is DAMVIQNPRYQVTQFGKPVTLSCSQTLNHNVMYWYQQKSSQAPKLLFHYYDKDFNNEADTPDNFQSRRPNTSFCFLDIRSPGLGDTAMYLCATSRDYTASEGYTFGSGTRLTVV.